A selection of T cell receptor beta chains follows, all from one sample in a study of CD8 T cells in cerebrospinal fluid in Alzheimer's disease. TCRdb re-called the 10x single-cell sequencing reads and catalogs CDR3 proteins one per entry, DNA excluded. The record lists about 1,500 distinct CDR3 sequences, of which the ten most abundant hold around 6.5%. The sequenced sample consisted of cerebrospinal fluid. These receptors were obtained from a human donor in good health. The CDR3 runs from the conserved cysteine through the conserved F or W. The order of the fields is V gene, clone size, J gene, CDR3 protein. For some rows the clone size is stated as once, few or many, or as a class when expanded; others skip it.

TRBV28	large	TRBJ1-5	CASSVLDGNNQPQHF
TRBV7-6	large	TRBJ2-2	CASSLAQSGELFF
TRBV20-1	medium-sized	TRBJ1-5	CSATRGNQPQHF
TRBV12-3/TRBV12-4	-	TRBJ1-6	CASSQGTVSYNSPLHF
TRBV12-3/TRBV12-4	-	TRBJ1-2	CASSSSVNYGYTF
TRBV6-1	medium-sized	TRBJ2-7	CASARTGTDYEQYF
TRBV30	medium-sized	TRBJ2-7	CAWSTSGPEQYF
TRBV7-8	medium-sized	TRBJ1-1	CASSLEREAFF
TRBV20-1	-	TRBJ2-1	CSASDRTLSPYNEQFF
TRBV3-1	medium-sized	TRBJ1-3	CASSPHTRGQGNTIYF
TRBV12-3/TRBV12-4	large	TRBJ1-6	CASSASGGYGPLHF
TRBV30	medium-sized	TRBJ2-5	CAWGTGASETQYF
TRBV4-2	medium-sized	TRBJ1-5	CASSQDQLQPQHF
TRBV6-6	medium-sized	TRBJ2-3	CASREEGTDTQYF
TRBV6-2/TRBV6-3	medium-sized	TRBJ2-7	CASVLQGASSEQYF
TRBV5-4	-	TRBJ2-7	CASSLDSGGVDEQYF
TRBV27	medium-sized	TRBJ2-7	CASSLGTGPYEQYF
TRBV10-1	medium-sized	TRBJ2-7	CASSPGTVYEQYF
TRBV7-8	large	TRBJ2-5	CASSSTQGALETQYF
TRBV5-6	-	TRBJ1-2	CASSLPRDRDGYTF
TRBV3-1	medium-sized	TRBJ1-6	CASSQAGGNSPLHF
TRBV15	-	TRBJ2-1	CATSMGLAGMPEQFF
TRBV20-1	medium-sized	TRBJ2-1	CSARRSRTSGGDEQFF
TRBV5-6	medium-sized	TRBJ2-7	CASSLLAGGASYEQYF
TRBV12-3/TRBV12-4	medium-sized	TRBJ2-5	CASSSGGGAELGETQYF
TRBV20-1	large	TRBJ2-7	CSARGPSTYEQYF
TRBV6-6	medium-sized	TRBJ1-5	CASSYSSSNQPQHF
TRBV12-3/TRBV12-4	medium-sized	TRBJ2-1	CASTVGSYNEQFF
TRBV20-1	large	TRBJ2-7	CSALPDTGTHEQYF
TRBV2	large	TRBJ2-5	CASRTEETQYF
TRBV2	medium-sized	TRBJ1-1	CASSVGGSTEAFF
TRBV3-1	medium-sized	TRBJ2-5	CASSLGGGNQETQYF
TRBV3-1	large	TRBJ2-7	CASSQDTEPYYEQYF
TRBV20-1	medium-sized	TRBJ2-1	CSARDSGTSGGPYNEQFF
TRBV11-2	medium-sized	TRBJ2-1	CASRLLAAYNEQFF
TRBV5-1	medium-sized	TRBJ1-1	CASSPERGFLSEAFF